The clone carrying this TCR beta chain was counted ten times or more. TCRdb called the 5' RACE reads again in MiXCR, with one record for every CDR3 protein. The table shows 55,000 to 65,000 distinct CDR3 sequences, with about an eighth occurring only once. This entry is derived from a study of neurological immune-mediated disorders. The V end was cut by 6 bases, the J end by 2 bases, with 13 bases between. Germline CDR1 and CDR2: ENHRY and SYGVKD. The CDR3 length is 15 residues. The chain recombines TRBV10-3 with TRBJ2-2, with D possibly called TRBD1 or TRBD2 (5 bases each). This receptor was identified in an older woman with HTLV-1-associated myelopathy (HAM/TSP). The specimen sequenced was PBMCs. This CDR3 reads CAISGDGLNTGELFF. The CDR3 region has the DNA TGTGCCATCAGCGGGGACGGACTCAACACCGGGGAGCTGTTTTTT.